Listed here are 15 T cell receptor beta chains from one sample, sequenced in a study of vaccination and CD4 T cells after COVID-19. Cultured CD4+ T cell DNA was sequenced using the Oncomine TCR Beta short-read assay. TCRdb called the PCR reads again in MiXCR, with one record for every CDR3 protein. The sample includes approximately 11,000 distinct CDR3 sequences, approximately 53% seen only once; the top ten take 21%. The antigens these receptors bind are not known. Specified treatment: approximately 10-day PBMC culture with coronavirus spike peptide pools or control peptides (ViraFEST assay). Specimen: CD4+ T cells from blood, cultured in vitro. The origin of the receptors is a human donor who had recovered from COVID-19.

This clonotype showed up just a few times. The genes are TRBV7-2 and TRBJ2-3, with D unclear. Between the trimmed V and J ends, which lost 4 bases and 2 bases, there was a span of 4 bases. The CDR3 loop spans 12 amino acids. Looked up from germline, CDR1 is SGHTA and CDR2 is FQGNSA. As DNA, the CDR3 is TGTGCCAGCAGCTCCTACACAGATACGCAGTATTTT. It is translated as CASSSYTDTQYF.

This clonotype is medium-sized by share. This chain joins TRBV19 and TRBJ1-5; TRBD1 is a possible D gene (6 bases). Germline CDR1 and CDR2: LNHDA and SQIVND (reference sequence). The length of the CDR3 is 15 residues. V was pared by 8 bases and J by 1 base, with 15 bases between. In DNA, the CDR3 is TGTGCCAGTCAAAGGGGGGATTACAGCAATCAGCCCCAGCATTTT. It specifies CASQRGDYSNQPQHF.

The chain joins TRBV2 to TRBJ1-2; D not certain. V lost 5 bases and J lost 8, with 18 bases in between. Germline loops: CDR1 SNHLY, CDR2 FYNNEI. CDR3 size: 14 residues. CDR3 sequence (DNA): TGTGCCAGCAGTATCCCAAAGGGATTAAAGGGCTACACCTTC. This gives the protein CASSIPKGLKGYTF.

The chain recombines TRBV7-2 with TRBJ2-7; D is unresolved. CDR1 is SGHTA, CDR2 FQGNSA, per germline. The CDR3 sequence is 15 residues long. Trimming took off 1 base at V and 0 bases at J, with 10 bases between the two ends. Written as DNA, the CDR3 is TGTGCCAGCAGCTTAGTAGGGCCGAGCTCCTACGAGCAGTACTTC. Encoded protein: CASSLVGPSSYEQYF.

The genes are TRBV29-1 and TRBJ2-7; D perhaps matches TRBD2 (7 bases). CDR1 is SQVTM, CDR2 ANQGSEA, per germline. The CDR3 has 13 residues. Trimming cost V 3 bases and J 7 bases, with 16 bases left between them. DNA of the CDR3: TGCAGCGTTGACCAAGCAGGGGAGGGGGAGCAGTACTTC. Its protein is CSVDQAGEGEQYF.

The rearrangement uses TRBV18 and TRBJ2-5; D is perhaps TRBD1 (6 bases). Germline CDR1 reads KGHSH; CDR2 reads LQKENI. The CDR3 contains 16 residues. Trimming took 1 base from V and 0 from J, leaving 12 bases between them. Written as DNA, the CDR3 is TGTGCCAGCTCACCACGAAGGAACAGGGACCAAGAGACCCAGTACTTC. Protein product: CASSPRRNRDQETQYF. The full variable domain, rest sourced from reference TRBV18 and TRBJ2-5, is NAGVMQNPRHLVRRRGQEARLRCSPMKGHSHVYWYRQLPEEGLKFMVYLQKENIIDESGMPKERFSAEFPKEGPSILRIQQVVRGDSAAYFCASSPRRNRDQETQYFGPGTRLLVL.

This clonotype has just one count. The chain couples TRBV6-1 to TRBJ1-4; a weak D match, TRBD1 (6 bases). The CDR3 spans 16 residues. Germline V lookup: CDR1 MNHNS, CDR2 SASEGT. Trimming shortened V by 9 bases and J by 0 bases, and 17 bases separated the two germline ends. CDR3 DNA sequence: TGTGCCAGTAGAGGGGGGGGACTTGCAACTAATGAAAAACTGTTTTTT. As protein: CASRGGGLATNEKLFF.

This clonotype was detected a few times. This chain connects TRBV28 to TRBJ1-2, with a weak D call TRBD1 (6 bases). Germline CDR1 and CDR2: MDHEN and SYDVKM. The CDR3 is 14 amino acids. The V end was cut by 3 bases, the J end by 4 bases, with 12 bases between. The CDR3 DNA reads TGTGCCAGCAGTTTGTCCAGGGGTATCTATGGCTACACCTTC. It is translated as CASSLSRGIYGYTF.

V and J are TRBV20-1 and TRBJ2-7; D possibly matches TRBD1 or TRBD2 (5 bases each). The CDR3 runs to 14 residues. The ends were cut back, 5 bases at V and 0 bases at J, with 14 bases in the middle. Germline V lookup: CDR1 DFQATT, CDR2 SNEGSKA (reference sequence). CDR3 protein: CSAGTGTNSYEQYF. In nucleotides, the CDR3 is TGCAGTGCTGGCACCGGGACGAACTCCTACGAGCAGTACTTC.

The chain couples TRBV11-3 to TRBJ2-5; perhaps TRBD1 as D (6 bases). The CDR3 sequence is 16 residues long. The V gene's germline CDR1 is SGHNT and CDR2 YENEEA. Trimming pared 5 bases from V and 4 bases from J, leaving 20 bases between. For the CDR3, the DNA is TGTGCCAGCAGCGACCGGACAGCCAATACACGAGAGACCCAGTACTTC. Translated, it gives CASSDRTANTRETQYF.

Written as DNA, the CDR3 is TGTGCCAGCAGTTTTTGGACAGGGCCAAAGGAGGGCAATCAGCCCCAGCATTTT. Translated: CASSFWTGPKEGNQPQHF. The V gene is TRBV28, the J gene TRBJ1-5, with 8 bases fitting TRBD1. V lost 3 bases, J lost 2 bases, and 12 bases stayed unmatched. CDR1 and CDR2 (germline): MDHEN, SYDVKM. The CDR3 extends over 18 amino acids.

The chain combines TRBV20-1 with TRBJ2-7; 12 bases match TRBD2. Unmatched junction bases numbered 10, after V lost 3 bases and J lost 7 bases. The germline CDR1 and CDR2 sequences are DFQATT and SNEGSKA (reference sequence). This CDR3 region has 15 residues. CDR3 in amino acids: CSASPASGRAREQYF. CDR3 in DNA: TGCAGTGCTAGCCCAGCTAGCGGGAGGGCCCGGGAGCAGTACTTC.

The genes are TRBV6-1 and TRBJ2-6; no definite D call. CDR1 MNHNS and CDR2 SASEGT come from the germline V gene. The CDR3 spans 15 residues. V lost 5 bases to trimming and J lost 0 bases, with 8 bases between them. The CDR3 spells CASSLSGSGANVLTF. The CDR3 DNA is TGTGCCAGCAGTCTGTCGGGCTCTGGGGCCAACGTCCTGACTTTC.

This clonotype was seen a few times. This chain's CDR3 is CASSKSTGDQETQYF. The CDR3 nucleotides read TGCGCCAGCAGTAAAAGCACCGGGGACCAAGAGACCCAGTACTTC. The chain employs TRBV5-1 and TRBJ2-5; possibly TRBD2 for D (5 bases). V lost 5 bases to trimming and J lost 0 bases, with 14 bases between them. CDR1 is SGHRS, CDR2 YFSETQ, per germline. CDR3 length equals 15 residues.

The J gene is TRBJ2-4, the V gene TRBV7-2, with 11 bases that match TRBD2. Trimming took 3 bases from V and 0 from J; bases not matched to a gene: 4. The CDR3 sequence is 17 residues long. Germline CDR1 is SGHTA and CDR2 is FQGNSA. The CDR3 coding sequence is TGTGCCAGCAGCTTCACTAGCGGGGGTCTAGCCAAAAACATTCAGTACTTC. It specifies CASSFTSGGLAKNIQYF.